One and the same sample provided the 10 T cell receptor beta chains below, sequenced in a study of T-cell reconstitution after alpha-beta-depleted transplantation in children. Researchers prepared the TCRbeta library using unique molecular identifiers, the study reports. TCRdb called the PCR reads again in MiXCR, with one record for every CDR3 protein. The sample records hundreds of thousands of distinct CDR3 sequences, 15% to 20% being singletons. This sample comprised PBMCs from the stem cell graft donor, obtained from the stem cell graft. The receptors originated from a human donor who donated a stem cell graft to a child with acute myeloid leukemia.

This clonotype occurred many times. This chain connects TRBV20-1 to TRBJ2-7; perhaps TRBD1 as D (6 bases). Germline loops: CDR1 DFQATT, CDR2 SNEGSKA (reference sequence). The germline V and J ends were trimmed by 1 base and 6 bases, with 22 bases remaining between them. This CDR3 is built from 16 residues. CDR3 DNA sequence: TGCAGTGCTAGAGCGAGGCCCGGGACCAAAGGGGGCGAGCAGTACTTC. Translated, it gives CSARARPGTKGGEQYF.

This clonotype showed up just a few times. This chain joins TRBV5-1 and TRBJ2-7, with D possibly matching TRBD1 (7 bases). The V gene lost 4 bases and the J gene lost 2 bases, with 19 bases spanning the gap. The CDR3 totals 16 residues. Per the germline V gene, CDR1 is SGHRS and CDR2 is YFSETQ. In nucleotides, the CDR3 is TGCGCCAGCAGCGGTGGGTTTACAGGGGAGGCCTACGAGCAGTACGTC. Its translation: CASSGGFTGEAYEQYV.

The chain is built from TRBV4-2 and TRBJ2-3; 11 bases fit TRBD2. V was pared by 4 bases and J by 6 bases, with 12 bases of the junction left unmatched. This CDR3 contains 17 residues. Germline V CDR1 and CDR2: LGHNA, YNFKEQ. The CDR3 coding sequence is TGTGCCAGCAGCCCCGGGACTAGCGGTTTATTTGTGGATACGCAGTATTTT. It is translated as CASSPGTSGLFVDTQYF.

V and J are TRBV28 and TRBJ1-2, with a weak D call TRBD1 (5 bases). Germline V lookup: CDR1 MDHEN, CDR2 SYDVKM. This CDR3 has 18 amino acids. Trimming left V 4 bases short and J 0 bases short, with 21 bases between. CDR3 in DNA: TGTGCCAGCAGTTCTCTAAAAGGGACGGAACCATCTAACTATGGCTACACCTTC. Its protein is CASSSLKGTEPSNYGYTF.

This chain connects TRBV4-1 to TRBJ1-1; D is ambiguous. Germline CDR1 and CDR2: MGHRA and YSYEKL. V lost 0 bases, J lost 5 bases, and 19 bases lay in between. This CDR3 has 17 amino acids. CDR3: CASSQEAEGKRRTEAFF. In DNA form, the CDR3 reads TGCGCCAGCAGCCAAGAAGCAGAGGGTAAGAGGCGAACTGAAGCTTTCTTT.

This rearrangement joins TRBV7-9 to TRBJ1-5; the D is unclear. CDR1 is SEHNR, CDR2 FQNEAQ, per germline (reference sequence). The CDR3 length is 15 residues. Trimming left V 1 base short and J 5 bases short, with 12 bases between. CDR3 region: CASSLGSSGDQPQHF. CDR3 DNA: TGTGCCAGCAGCTTAGGGTCATCCGGTGATCAGCCCCAGCATTTT.

Ten or more counts support this clonotype. This chain links TRBV20-1 with TRBJ2-6, with D possibly being TRBD1 (6 bases). Per germline, CDR1 DFQATT and CDR2 SNEGSKA (reference sequence). This CDR3 spans 14 amino acids. The V end was cut by 2 bases, the J end by 2 bases, with 7 bases between. In DNA, the CDR3 is TGCAGTGCTAGAAGGGACACTGGGGCCAACGTCCTGACTTTC. Encoded protein: CSARRDTGANVLTF.

Ten or more counts support this clonotype. J is TRBJ2-1 and V is TRBV5-1; D is uncertain. Trimming removed 4 bases at V and 7 bases at J, with 12 bases between. The CDR3 is 13 residues long. CDR1 is SGHRS and CDR2 is YFSETQ in the germline V gene. The DNA of the CDR3 is TGCGCCAGCAGCACCACGGTCCTAAATGAGCAGTTCTTC. This encodes CASSTTVLNEQFF. The full variable domain, in which reference TRBV5-1 and TRBJ2-1 provide the parts outside the CDR3, is KAGVTQTPRYLIKTRGQQVTLSCSPISGHRSVSWYQQTPGQGLQFLFEYFSETQRNKGNFPGRFSGRQFSNSRSEMNVSTLELGDSALYLCASSTTVLNEQFFGPGTRLTVL.

There are many counts of this clonotype. The V call is TRBV7-2, the J call TRBJ2-4, with D maybe TRBD1 (5 bases). Germline assignment: CDR1 SGHTA and CDR2 FQGNSA. The CDR3 is made up of 14 amino acids. Trimming stripped 6 bases from V and 8 bases from J, with 17 bases between. The CDR3: CASRPGQGVDIQYF. CDR3 DNA: TGTGCCAGCAGACCCGGACAAGGGGTGGACATTCAGTACTTC.

In its sample, this clonotype was seen a few times. The rearrangement joins TRBV7-2 to TRBJ1-4, with no clear D. Trimming took 4 bases from V and 11 from J, leaving 14 bases between them. This CDR3 spans 13 amino acids. Germline CDR1 and CDR2: SGHTA and FQGNSA. CDR3 nucleotide sequence: TGTGCCAGCAGCTCCCCCACCGCTGGTAAACTGTTTTTT. Residues: CASSSPTAGKLFF.